This record covers a single T cell receptor beta chain. This entry belongs to a study of control samples from healthy donors and cancer patients. The data were produced by immunoSEQ multiplex PCR, yet TCRdb's version contains in-frame clones alone and is incomplete. This repertoire shows roughly 25,000 clones, approximately 90% found once; its top ten account for around 15%. V shed 2 bases and J shed 7 bases, with 18 bases lying between them. The CDR3 length is 16 residues. Germline CDR1 is SGHVS and CDR2 is FQNEAQ. The J gene is TRBJ2-1, the V gene TRBV7-8, with D possibly TRBD1 on 6 matching bases. The sequence was collected from a man in his fifties with lung cancer. The material sequenced was PBMCs. CDR3 coding DNA: TGTGCCAGCAGCTTACGCCAGCCAGGGGCCGGGAATGAGCAGTTCTTC. It encodes CASSLRQPGAGNEQFF.